This entry lists 4 T cell receptor beta chains sequenced from one sample in a study of identifying expanded T cells in peripheral blood. Clones were read by immunoSEQ multiplex PCR, and TCRdb kept only the in-frame ones, dropping some. The sample lists about 85,000 clones; around 89% were seen once. Sequencing input: blood. These receptors all stem from a person aged 18 to 70 in good health.

The chain uses TRBV5-5 and TRBJ1-6; 7 bases map to TRBD1. J was trimmed by 1 base and V by 6 bases; bases with no gene match: 10. The CDR3 is 17 amino acids. The germline V gene has CDR1 SGHKS and CDR2 YYEKEE (reference sequence). The CDR3 sequence is CASTPRQGGSYNSPLHF. The CDR3 DNA reads TGTGCCAGCACCCCTAGACAGGGAGGTTCCTATAATTCACCCCTCCACTTT.

This rearrangement joins TRBV20-1 to TRBJ1-2; D remains unclear. The CDR3 runs 11 residues. Germline CDR1 is DFQATT and CDR2 is SNEGSKA (reference sequence). V was cut by 3 bases and J by 7 bases, with 9 bases left in between. The CDR3 here is CSASPLLGYTF. The DNA for the CDR3 is TGCAGTGCTAGTCCCCTTCTTGGCTACACCTTC.

The gene calls are TRBV7-9 and TRBJ2-1, with 10 bases aligning to TRBD2. CDR1 is SEHNR, CDR2 FQNEAQ, per germline (reference sequence). This CDR3 is built from 16 residues. V shed 1 base and J 5 bases; nucleotides not matched to a gene: 5. The CDR3: CASSLGGLADNNEQFF. The CDR3, as DNA: TGTGCCAGCAGCTTAGGAGGACTAGCGGATAACAATGAGCAGTTCTTC.

CDR3: CASSVQQGVGDSGANVLTF. The CDR3 region has the DNA TGTGCCAGCAGCGTCCAACAGGGGGTAGGTGACTCTGGGGCCAACGTCCTGACTTTC. This chain links TRBV9 with TRBJ2-6; 8 nucleotides match TRBD1. The CDR3 totals 19 residues. Germline V gene sequence: CDR1 SGDLS, CDR2 YYNGEE. With V trimmed by 2 bases and J by 0 bases, 10 bases remained unmatched.